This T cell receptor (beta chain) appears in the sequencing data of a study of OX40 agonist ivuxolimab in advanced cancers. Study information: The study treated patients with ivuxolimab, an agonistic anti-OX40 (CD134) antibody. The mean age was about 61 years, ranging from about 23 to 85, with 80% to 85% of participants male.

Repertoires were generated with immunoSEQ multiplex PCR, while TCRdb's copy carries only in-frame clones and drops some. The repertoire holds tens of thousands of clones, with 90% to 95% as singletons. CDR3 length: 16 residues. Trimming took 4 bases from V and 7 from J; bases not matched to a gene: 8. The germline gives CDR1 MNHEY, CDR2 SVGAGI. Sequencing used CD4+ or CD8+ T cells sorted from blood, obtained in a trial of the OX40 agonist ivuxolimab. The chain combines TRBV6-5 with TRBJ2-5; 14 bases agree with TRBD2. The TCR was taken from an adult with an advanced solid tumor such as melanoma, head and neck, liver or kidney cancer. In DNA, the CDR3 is TGTGCCAGCAGTTTGGGACTAGCGGGGGAAACGGGGACCCAGTACTTC. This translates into CASSLGLAGETGTQYF.